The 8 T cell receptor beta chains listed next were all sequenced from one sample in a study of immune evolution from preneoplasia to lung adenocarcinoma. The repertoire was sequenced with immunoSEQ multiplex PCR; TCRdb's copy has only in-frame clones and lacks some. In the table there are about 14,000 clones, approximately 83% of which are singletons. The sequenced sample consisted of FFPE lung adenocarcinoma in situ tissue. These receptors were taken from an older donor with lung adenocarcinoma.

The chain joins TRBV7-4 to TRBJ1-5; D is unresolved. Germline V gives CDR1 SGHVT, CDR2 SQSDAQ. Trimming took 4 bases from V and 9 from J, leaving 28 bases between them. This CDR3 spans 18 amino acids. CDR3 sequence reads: CASSYAPLLGREPRPQHF. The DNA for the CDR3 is TGTGCCAGCAGCTACGCCCCACTACTAGGACGGGAACCGAGGCCCCAGCATTTT.

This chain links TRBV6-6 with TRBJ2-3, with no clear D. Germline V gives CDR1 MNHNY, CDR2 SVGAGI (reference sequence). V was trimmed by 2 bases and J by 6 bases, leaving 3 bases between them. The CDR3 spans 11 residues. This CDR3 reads CASSYGDTQYF. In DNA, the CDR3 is TGTGCCAGCAGTTACGGCGATACGCAGTATTTT.

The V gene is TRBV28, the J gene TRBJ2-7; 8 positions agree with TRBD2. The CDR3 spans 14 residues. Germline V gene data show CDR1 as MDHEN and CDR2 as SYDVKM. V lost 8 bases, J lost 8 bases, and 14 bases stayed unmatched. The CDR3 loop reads CASGRTGGYTKQYF. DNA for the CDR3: TGTGCCAGCGGCCGAACGGGAGGGTATACGAAGCAGTACTTC.

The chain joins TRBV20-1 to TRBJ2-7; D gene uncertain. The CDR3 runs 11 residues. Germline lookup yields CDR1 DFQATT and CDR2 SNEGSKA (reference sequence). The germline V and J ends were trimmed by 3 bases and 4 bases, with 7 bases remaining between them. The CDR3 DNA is TGCAGTGCTAGGGGCCGGTACGAGCAGTACTTC. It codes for CSARGRYEQYF.

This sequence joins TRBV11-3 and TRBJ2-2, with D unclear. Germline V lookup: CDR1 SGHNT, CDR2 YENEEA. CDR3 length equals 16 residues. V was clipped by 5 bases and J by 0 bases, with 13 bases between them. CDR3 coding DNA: TGTGCCAGCAGCCCCGGAGTAGAGCCGAACACCGGGGAGCTGTTTTTT. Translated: CASSPGVEPNTGELFF.

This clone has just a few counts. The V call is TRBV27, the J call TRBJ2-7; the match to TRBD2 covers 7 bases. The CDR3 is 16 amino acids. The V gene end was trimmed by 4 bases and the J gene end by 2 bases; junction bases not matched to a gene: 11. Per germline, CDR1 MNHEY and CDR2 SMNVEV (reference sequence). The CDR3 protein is CASSSPLAGMAYEQYF. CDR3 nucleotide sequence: TGTGCCAGCAGTTCTCCCTTAGCGGGTATGGCCTACGAGCAGTACTTC.

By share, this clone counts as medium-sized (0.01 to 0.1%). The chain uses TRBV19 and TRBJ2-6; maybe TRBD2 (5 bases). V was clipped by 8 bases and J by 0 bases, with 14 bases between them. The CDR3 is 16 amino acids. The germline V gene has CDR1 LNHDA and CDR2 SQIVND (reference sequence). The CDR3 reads CASSPPRGSGANVLTF. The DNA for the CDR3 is TGTGCCAGTTCACCGCCTCGGGGCTCTGGGGCCAACGTCCTGACTTTC.

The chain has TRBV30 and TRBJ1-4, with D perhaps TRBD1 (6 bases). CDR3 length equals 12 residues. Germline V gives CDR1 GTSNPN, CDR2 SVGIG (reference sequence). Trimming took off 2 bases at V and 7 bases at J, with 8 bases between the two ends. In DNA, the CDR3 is TGTGCCTGGAGTCGCAGGGGTGAAAAACTGTTTTTT. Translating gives CAWSRRGEKLFF. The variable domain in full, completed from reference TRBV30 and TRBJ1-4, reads SQTIHQWPATLVQPVGSPLSLECTVEGTSNPNLYWYRQAAGRGLQLLFYSVGIGQISSEVPQNLSASRPQDRQFILSSKKLLLSDSGFYLCAWSRRGEKLFFGSGTQLSVL.